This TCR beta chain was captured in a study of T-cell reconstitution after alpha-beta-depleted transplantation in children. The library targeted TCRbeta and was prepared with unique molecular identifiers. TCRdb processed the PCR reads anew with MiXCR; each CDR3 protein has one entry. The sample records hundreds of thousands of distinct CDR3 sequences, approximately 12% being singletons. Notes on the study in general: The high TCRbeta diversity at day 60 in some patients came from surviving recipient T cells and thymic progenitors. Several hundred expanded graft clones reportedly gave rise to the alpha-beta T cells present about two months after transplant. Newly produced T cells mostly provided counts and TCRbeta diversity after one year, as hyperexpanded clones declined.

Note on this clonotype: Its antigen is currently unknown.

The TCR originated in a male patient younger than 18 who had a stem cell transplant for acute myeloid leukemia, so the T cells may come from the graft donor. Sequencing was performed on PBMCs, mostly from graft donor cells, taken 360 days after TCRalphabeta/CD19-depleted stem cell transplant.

CDR3 protein: CASSNPSDRGQSKNIQYF. The CDR3 bases are TGTGCCAGCAGCAACCCGTCGGACAGGGGGCAGTCCAAAAACATTCAGTACTTC. The genes are TRBV21-1 and TRBJ2-4; the D segment call TRBD1 is taken from the table without a DNA check. TRBV21-1 is a recognized pseudogene. This CDR3 has 18 residues.